The rows below give T cell receptor beta chains drawn from one sample of a study of human T cells and chemical hapten exposure. TCRdb reanalysed the reads using MiXCR and keeps one entry per CDR3 protein. The data hold 95,000 to 150,000 distinct CDR3 sequences, with approximately 9.3% observed a single time. Material: whole blood. These receptors all come from a human donor in good health. Some clones in this sample may be carry-over from other donors' samples. Each CDR3 is given with its conserved first and last residue. The D gene is left open where the match is weak. Clone size appears in some rows only: once, few, many, or a class for an expanded clone.

j_call d_call clone_size v_call cdr3_nt cdr3_aa
TRBJ2-3 TRBD1 few TRBV4-2 TGTGCCAGCAGCCAAGATACAGGACAGGGACGCACAGATACGCAGTATTTT CASSQDTGQGRTDTQYF
TRBJ2-7 TRBD1 NA TRBV29-1 TGCAGCGTTGTACAGGGGGCGGACTACGATCAGTACTTC CSVVQGADYDQYF
TRBJ1-6 NA many TRBV7-9 TGTGCCAGCAGTCGTCCGGGCAAGTCACCCCTCCACTTT CASSRPGKSPLHF
TRBJ2-1 TRBD1 few TRBV24-1 TGTGCCACTCTTGACAGGGGGCACTACAATGAGCAGTTCTTC CATLDRGHYNEQFF
TRBJ2-1 NA few TRBV4-3 TGCGCCAGCAGCCAAGGAGGCGGGGAAAATGAGCAGTTCTTC CASSQGGGENEQFF
TRBJ2-7 TRBD2 many TRBV6-5 TGTGCCAGCAGTTACTCTAGCGGGGGCGATTACGAGCAGTACTTC CASSYSSGGDYEQYF
TRBJ2-7 NA few TRBV6-2/TRBV6-3 TGTGCCAGCAGTTACTCAAGGGGAACCCTCTCCTACGAGCAGTACTTC CASSYSRGTLSYEQYF
TRBJ2-4 NA NA TRBV29-1 TGCAGCGTTGACAGGCAAAACATTCAGTACTTC CSVDRQNIQYF
TRBJ2-5 TRBD2 NA TRBV7-6 TGTGCCAGCAGCTTAGGACTAGCACAAGAGACCCAGTACTTC CASSLGLAQETQYF
TRBJ2-7 TRBD2 NA TRBV19 TGTGCCAGTAGTTCCCCCGGCGGGGGTTCCTACGAGCAGTACTTC CASSSPGGGSYEQYF
TRBJ2-1 TRBD2 NA TRBV7-7 TGTGCCAGCAGCTTGGGACTAGAGACGAATGAGCAGTTCTTC CASSLGLETNEQFF
TRBJ1-5 NA many TRBV12-3/TRBV12-4 TGTGCCAGCAGTTTAGCGGAAAATCAGCCCCAGCATTTT CASSLAENQPQHF
TRBJ1-5 TRBD1 NA TRBV6-1 TGTGCCAGCAGTGAACAGACAGGGGAGGGTCAGCCCCAGCATTTT CASSEQTGEGQPQHF